This entry describes one TCR beta chain. The target antigen is unknown. Germline CDR1 reads SGDLS; CDR2 reads YYNGEE. CDR3 size: 14 residues. V lost 3 bases and J lost 11; bases outside the gene matches: 6. The data were obtained in a study of OX40 agonist ivuxolimab in advanced cancers. In the study overall: Participants averaged around 60 years of age (range about 23 to 80) and were roughly 83% male. Antecedent anti-PD-1, anti-PD-L1 or anti-CTLA-4 therapy was permissible, with around 40% having received some.

Using immunoSEQ multiplex PCR, the repertoire was profiled, and TCRdb retains in-frame clones only, with some absent. Of approximately 65,000 clones detected, roughly 90% appear once; the ten largest clones hold 0.62%. Whole-study findings and limits: Dosing at 0.1 to 3.0 mg/kg was accompanied by clonal expansion of CD4+ and CD8+ blood T cells by week 6.

The sample was CD4+ or CD8+ T cells sorted from blood, taken in a trial of the OX40 agonist ivuxolimab. This clonotype was sampled from an adult with an advanced solid tumor such as melanoma, head and neck, liver or kidney cancer. This chain connects TRBV9 to TRBJ1-4; TRBD1 agrees at 11 bases. CDR3 loop: CASSAGTGGSKLFF. CDR3 nucleotides: TGTGCCAGCAGCGCCGGGACAGGGGGATCTAAACTGTTTTTT.